The clone carrying this T cell receptor beta chain was seen only a few times. This CDR3 comprises 16 residues. Germline V CDR1 and CDR2: KGHDR, SFDVKD. Unmatched junction bases numbered 5, after V lost 3 bases and J lost 0 bases. TCRdb independently ran MiXCR on the 5' RACE reads; one entry per CDR3 protein. Among around 180,000 distinct CDR3 sequences, 16% were seen once, and the ten largest hold around 1.9%. The entry originates in a study of T-cell memory formation after mild COVID-19. Specimen: PBMCs or a T cell subset sorted from them (not recorded which). The origin of this receptor is an adult woman who had mild COVID-19 (a few samples of this study predate the infection). Cell type and time point are not known. The rearrangement links TRBV24-1 to TRBJ2-7; TRBD1 matches at 9 bases. The CDR3 spells CATSDAGTGYSYEQYF. CDR3 coding DNA: TGTGCCACCAGTGATGCCGGGACAGGGTACTCCTACGAGCAGTACTTC.